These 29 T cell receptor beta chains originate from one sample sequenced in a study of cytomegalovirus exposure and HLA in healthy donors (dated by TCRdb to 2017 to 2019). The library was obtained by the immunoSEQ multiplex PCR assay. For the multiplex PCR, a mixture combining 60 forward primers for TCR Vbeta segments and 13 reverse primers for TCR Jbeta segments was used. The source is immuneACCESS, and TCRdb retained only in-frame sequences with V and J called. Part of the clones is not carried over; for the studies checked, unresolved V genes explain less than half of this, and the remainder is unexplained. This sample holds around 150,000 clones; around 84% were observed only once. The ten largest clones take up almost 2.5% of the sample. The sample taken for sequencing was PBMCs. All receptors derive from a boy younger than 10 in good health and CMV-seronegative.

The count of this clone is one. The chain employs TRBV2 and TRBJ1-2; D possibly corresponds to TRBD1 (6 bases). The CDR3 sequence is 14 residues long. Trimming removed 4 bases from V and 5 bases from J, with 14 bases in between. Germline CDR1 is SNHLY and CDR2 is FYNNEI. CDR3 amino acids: CASSGDNRMYGYTF. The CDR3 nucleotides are TGTGCCAGCAGTGGGGACAATCGGATGTATGGCTACACCTTC. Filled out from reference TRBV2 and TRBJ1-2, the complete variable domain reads EPEVTQTPSHQVTQMGQEVILRCVPISNHLYFYWYRQILGQKVEFLVSFYNNEISEKSEIFDDQFSVERPDGSNFTLKIRSTKLEDSAMYFCASSGDNRMYGYTFGSGTRLTVV.

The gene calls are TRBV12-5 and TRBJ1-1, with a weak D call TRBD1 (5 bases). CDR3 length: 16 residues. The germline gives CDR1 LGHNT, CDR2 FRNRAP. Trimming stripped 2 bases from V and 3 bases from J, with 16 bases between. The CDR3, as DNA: TGTGCTAGTGGTTTGTTTATAAGGGGATCGGACACTGAAGCTTTCTTT. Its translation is CASGLFIRGSDTEAFF.

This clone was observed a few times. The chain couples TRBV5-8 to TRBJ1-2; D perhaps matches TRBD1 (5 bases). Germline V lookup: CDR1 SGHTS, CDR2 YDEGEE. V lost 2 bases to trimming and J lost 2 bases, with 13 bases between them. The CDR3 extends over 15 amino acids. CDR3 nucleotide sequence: TGTGCCAGCAGCTTCCGCCAGGGAGGGAACTATGGCTACACCTTC. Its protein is CASSFRQGGNYGYTF. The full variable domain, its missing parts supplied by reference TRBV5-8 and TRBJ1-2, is EAGVTQSPTHLIKTRGQQATLRCSPISGHTSVYWYQQALGLGLQFLLWYDEGEERNRGNFPPRFSGRQFPNYSSELNVNALELEDSALYLCASSFRQGGNYGYTFGSGTRLTVV.

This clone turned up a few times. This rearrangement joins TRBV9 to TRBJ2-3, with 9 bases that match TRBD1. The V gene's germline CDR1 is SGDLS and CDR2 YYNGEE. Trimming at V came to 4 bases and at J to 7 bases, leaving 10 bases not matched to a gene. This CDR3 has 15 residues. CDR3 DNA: TGTGCCAGCAGCCTCAAAGGGACAGGGAGATATACGCAGTATTTT. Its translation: CASSLKGTGRYTQYF.

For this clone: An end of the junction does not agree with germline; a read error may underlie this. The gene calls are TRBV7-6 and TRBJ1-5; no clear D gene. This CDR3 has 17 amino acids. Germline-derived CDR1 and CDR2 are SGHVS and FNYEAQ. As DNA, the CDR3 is TGTGCCAGCAGCTTTGATTACCAGCGATATCCCAATCGGCCCCAGCATTTT. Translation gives CASSFDYQRYPNRPQHF. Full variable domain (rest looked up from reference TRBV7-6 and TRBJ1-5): GAGVSQSPRYKVTKRGQDVALRCDPISGHVSLYWYRQALGQGPEFLTYFNYEAQQDKSGLPNDRFSAERPEGSISTLTIQRTEQRDSAMYRCASSFDYQRYPNRPQHFGDGTRLSIL.

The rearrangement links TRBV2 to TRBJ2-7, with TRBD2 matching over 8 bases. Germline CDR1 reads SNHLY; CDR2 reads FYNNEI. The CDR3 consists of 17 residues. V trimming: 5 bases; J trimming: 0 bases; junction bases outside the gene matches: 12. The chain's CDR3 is CASSPIKPGLGSYEQYF. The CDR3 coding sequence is TGTGCCAGCAGTCCTATCAAACCGGGACTAGGCTCCTACGAGCAGTACTTC.

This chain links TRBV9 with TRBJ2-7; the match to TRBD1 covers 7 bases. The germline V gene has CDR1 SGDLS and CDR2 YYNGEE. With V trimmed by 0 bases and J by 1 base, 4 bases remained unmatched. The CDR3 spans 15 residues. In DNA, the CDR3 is TGTGCCAGCAGCGTAGGGGCAGGGGGTTCCTACGAGCAGTACTTC. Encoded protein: CASSVGAGGSYEQYF.

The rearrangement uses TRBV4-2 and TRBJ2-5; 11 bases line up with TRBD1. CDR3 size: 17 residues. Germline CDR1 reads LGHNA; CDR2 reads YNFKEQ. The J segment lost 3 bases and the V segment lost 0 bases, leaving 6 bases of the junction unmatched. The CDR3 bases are TGTGCCAGCAGCCAAGATTTAGGACAGGGGGCAAAAGAGACCCAGTACTTC. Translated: CASSQDLGQGAKETQYF.

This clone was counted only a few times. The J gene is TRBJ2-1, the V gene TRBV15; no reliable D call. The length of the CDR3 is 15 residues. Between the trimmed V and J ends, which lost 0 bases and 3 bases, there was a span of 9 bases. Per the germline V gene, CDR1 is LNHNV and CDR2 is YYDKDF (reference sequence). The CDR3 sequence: CATSRDNGDYNEQFF. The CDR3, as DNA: TGTGCCACCAGCAGAGATAACGGTGACTACAATGAGCAGTTCTTC.

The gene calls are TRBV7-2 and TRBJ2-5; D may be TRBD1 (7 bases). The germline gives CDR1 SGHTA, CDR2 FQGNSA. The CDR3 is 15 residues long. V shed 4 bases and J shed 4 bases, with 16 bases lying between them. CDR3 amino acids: CASSSWRGQTETQYF. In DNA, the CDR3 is TGTGCCAGCAGCTCTTGGAGGGGGCAGACAGAGACCCAGTACTTC. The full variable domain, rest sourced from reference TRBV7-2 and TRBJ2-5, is GAGVSQSPSNKVTEKGKDVELRCDPISGHTALYWYRQSLGQGLEFLIYFQGNSAPDKSGLPSDRFSAERTGGSVSTLTIQRTQQEDSAVYLCASSSWRGQTETQYFGPGTRLLVL.

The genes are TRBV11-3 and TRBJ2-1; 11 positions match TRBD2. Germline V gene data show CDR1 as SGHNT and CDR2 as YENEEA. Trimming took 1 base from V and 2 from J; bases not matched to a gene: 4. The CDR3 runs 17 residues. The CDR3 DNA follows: TGTGCCAGCAGCTTAGCTAGCGGGAGGTTAGCCTACAATGAGCAGTTCTTC. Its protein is CASSLASGRLAYNEQFF.

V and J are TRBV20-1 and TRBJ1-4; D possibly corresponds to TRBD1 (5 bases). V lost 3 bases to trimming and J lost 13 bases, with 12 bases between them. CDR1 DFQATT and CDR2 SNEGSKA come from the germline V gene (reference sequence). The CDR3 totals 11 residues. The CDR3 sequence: CSASRAQGLFF. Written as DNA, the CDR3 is TGCAGTGCTAGCAGGGCCCAAGGACTGTTTTTT.

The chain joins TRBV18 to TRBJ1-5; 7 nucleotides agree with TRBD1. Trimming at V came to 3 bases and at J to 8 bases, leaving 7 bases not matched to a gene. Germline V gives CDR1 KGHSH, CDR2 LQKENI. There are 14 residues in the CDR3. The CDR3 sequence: CASSPATGTEPQHF. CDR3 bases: TGTGCCAGCTCACCCGCGACAGGGACAGAGCCCCAGCATTTT.

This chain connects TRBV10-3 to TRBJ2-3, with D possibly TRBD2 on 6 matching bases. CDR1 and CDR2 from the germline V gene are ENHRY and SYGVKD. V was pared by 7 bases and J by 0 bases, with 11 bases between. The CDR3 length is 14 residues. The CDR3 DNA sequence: TGTGCCATCACTGGCGGGGTTAGCACAGATACGCAGTATTTT. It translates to CAITGGVSTDTQYF.

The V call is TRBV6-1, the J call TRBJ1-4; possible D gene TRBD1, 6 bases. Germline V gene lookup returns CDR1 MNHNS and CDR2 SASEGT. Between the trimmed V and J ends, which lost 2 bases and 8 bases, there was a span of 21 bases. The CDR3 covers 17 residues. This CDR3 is CASSERGEGTKGEKLFF. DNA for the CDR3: TGTGCCAGCAGTGAAAGGGGGGAGGGGACCAAGGGCGAAAAACTGTTTTTT.

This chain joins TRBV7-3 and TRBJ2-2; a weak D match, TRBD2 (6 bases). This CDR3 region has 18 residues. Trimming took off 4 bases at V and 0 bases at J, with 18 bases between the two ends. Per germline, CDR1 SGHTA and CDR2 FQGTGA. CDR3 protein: CASSSPPSGLANTGELFF. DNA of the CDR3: TGTGCCAGCAGCTCTCCCCCTTCGGGACTGGCGAACACCGGGGAGCTGTTTTTT.

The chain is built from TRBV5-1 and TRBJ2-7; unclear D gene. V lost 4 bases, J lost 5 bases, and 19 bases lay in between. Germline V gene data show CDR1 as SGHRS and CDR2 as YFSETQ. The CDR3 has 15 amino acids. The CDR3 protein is CASSLEVETYHEQYF. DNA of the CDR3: TGCGCCAGCAGCCTCGAGGTCGAGACCTATCACGAGCAGTACTTC.

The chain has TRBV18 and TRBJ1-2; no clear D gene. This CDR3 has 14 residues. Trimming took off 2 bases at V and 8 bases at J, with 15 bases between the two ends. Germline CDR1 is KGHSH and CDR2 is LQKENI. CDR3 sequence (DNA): TGTGCCAGCTCACCATTGGTTGGGCTTGGAGGCTACACCTTC. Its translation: CASSPLVGLGGYTF.

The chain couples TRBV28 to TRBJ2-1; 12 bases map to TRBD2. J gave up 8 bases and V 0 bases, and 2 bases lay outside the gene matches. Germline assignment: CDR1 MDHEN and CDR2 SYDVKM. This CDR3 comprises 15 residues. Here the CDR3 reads CASSLWTSGSDEQFF. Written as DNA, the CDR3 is TGTGCCAGCAGTTTATGGACTAGCGGGAGTGATGAGCAGTTCTTC.

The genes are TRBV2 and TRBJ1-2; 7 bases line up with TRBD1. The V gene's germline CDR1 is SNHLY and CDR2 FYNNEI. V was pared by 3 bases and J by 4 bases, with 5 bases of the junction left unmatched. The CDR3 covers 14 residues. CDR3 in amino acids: CASSEKGAGYGYTF. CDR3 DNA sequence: TGTGCCAGCAGTGAGAAGGGGGCTGGCTATGGCTACACCTTC.

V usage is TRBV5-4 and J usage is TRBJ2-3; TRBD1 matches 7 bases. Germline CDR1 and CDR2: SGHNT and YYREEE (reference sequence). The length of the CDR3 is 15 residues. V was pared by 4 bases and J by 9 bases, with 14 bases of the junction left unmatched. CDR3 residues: CASSPDRIRTGTQYF. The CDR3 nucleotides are TGTGCCAGCAGCCCCGACCGGATCCGGACAGGCACGCAGTATTTT. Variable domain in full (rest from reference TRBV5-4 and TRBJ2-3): ETGVTQSPTHLIKTRGQQVTLRCSSQSGHNTVSWYQQALGQGPQFIFQYYREEENGRGNFPPRFSGLQFPNYSSELNVNALELDDSALYLCASSPDRIRTGTQYFGPGTRLTVL.

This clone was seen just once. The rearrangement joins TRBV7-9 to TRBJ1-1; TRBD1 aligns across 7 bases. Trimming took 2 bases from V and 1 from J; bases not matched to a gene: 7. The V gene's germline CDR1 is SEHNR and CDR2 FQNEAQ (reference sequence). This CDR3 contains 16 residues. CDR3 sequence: CASSLTQGIGNTEAFF. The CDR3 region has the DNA TGTGCCAGCAGCTTAACACAGGGGATAGGGAACACTGAAGCTTTCTTT. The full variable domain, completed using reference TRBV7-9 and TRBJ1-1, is DTGVSQNPRHKITKRGQNVTFRCDPISEHNRLYWYRQTLGQGPEFLTYFQNEAQLEKSRLLSDRFSAERPKGSFSTLEIQRTEQGDSAMYLCASSLTQGIGNTEAFFGQGTRLTVV.

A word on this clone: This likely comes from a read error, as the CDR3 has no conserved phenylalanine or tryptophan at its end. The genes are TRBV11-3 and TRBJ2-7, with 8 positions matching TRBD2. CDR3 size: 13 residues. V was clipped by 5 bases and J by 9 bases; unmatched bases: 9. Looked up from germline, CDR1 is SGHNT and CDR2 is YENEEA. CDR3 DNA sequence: TGTGCCAGCAGCCCACAAAGCGGGGGTGGGCAGTACCTC. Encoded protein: CASSPQSGGGQYL.

CDR3 bases: TGTGCCAGCAGCTTAGGGCCTAGTTCCTATGAGCAGTTCTTC. This codes for CASSLGPSSYEQFF. The chain employs TRBV7-9 and TRBJ2-1; D unresolved. This CDR3 spans 14 amino acids. The germline gives CDR1 SEHNR, CDR2 FQNEAQ (reference sequence). V shed 1 base and J shed 8 bases, with 12 bases lying between them. Looking up the rest from reference TRBV7-9 and TRBJ2-1 gives the full variable domain: DTGVSQNPRHKITKRGQNVTFRCDPISEHNRLYWYRQTLGQGPEFLTYFQNEAQLEKSRLLSDRFSAERPKGSFSTLEIQRTEQGDSAMYLCASSLGPSSYEQFFGPGTRLTVL.

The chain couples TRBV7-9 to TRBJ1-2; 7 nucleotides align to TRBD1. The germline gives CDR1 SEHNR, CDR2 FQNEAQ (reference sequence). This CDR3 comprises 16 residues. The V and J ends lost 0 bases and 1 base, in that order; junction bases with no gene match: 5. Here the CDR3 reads CASSLATGTVNYGYTF. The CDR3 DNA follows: TGTGCCAGCAGCTTAGCCACCGGGACAGTTAACTATGGCTACACCTTC.

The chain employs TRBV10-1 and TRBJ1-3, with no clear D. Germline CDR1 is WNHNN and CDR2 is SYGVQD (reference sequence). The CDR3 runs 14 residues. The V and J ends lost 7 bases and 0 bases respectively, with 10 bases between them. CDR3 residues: CASTLTVSGNTIYF. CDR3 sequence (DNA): TGCGCCAGCACCCTAACAGTCTCTGGAAACACCATATATTTT.

Here the CDR3 reads CASSYLGGSGSGELFF. CDR3 coding DNA: TGTGCCAGCAGTTACCTCGGCGGGAGCGGATCCGGGGAGCTGTTTTTT. The chain couples TRBV6-5 to TRBJ2-2, with 7 bases that match TRBD2. Germline V lookup: CDR1 MNHEY, CDR2 SVGAGI. CDR3 length: 16 amino acids. V dropped 2 bases and J dropped 6; count of bases not matched to a gene: 9.

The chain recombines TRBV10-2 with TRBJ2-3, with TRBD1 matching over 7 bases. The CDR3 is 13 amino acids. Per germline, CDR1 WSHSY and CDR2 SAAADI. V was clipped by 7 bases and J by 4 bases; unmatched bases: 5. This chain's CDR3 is CASKQGDADTQYF. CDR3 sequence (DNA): TGCGCCAGCAAGCAGGGGGACGCAGATACGCAGTATTTT.

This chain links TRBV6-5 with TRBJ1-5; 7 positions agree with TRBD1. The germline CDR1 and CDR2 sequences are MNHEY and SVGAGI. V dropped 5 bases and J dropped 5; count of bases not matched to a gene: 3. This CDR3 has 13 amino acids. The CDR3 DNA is TGTGCCAGCAGTGACAGGGTTCATCAGCCCCAGCATTTT. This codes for CASSDRVHQPQHF.